One and the same sample provided the 17 T cell receptor beta chains below, sequenced in a study of PD-1 blockade in classical Hodgkin lymphoma. The method was immunoSEQ multiplex PCR; TCRdb's version includes in-frame clones alone and lacks a portion of them. The table shows around 150,000 clones, with about 78% occurring only once. Each and every patient relapsed after autologous stem cell transplantation, and patients got differing brentuximab vedotin exposure. The specimen was peripheral blood mononuclear cells (PBMCs), collected before the second cycle of nivolumab. The receptor set was obtained from a human donor with classical Hodgkin lymphoma.

V and J are TRBV19 and TRBJ2-3; no reliable D call. There are 14 residues in the CDR3. Germline V gives CDR1 LNHDA, CDR2 SQIVND (reference sequence). V shed 3 bases and J shed 0 bases, with 7 bases lying between them. CDR3 in amino acids: CASSIQSSTDTQYF. The CDR3 nucleotides are TGTGCCAGTAGTATTCAGAGTAGCACAGATACGCAGTATTTT.

This sequence joins TRBV6-5 and TRBJ2-6, with TRBD1 identical over 7 bases. The V gene's germline CDR1 is MNHEY and CDR2 SVGAGI. This CDR3 comprises 15 residues. The trim removed 6 bases at V and 1 base at J, leaving 3 bases unmatched. The CDR3 spells CASRDRSSGANVLTF. In nucleotides, the CDR3 is TGTGCCAGCAGGGACAGGTCATCTGGGGCCAACGTCCTGACTTTC.

The rearrangement links TRBV2 to TRBJ1-2; 8 nucleotides align to TRBD1. Germline CDR1 is SNHLY and CDR2 is FYNNEI. Unmatched junction bases numbered 9, after V lost 7 bases and J lost 5 bases. The CDR3 length is 14 residues. The CDR3, as DNA: TGTGCCAGCAAGTTGTCGACAGGGGTTTATGGCTACACCTTC. Translating gives CASKLSTGVYGYTF.

V usage is TRBV19 and J usage is TRBJ2-5; possibly TRBD1 for D (6 bases). V was cut by 5 bases and J by 2 bases, with 9 bases left in between. CDR3 length: 13 amino acids. The germline gives CDR1 LNHDA, CDR2 SQIVND (reference sequence). The CDR3 is CASSWTEQETQYF. The CDR3 nucleotides read TGTGCCAGTAGTTGGACAGAACAAGAGACCCAGTACTTC.

This rearrangement joins TRBV6-4 to TRBJ1-2; 7 nucleotides align to TRBD1. This CDR3 spans 15 amino acids. V shed 0 bases and J 4 bases; nucleotides not matched to a gene: 5. Germline V lookup: CDR1 MRHNA, CDR2 SNTAGT. This CDR3 is CASSDSAGTVYGYTF. For the CDR3, the DNA is TGTGCCAGCAGTGACTCCGCCGGGACAGTCTATGGCTACACCTTC.

The J gene is TRBJ2-1, the V gene TRBV11-2; 9 bases match TRBD2. V shed 0 bases, J shed 4 bases, and the junction held 4 bases outside the gene matches. Germline-derived CDR1 and CDR2 are SGHAT and FQNNGV. This CDR3 contains 16 residues. The CDR3 DNA sequence: TGTGCCAGCAGCTTAGATAGCGGGAGTGGTTACAATGAGCAGTTCTTC. Its translation: CASSLDSGSGYNEQFF.

V gene TRBV6-6 combines with J gene TRBJ1-1; 8 bases fit TRBD1. Germline V gene data show CDR1 as MNHNY and CDR2 as SVGAGI (reference sequence). This CDR3 region has 13 residues. Trimming took 8 bases from V and 4 from J; bases not matched to a gene: 6. CDR3: CASWTGTGTEAFF. CDR3 nucleotides: TGTGCCAGCTGGACAGGGACGGGCACTGAAGCTTTCTTT.

This chain connects TRBV5-1 to TRBJ1-1, with TRBD1 as a possible D gene (5 bases). The V and J ends lost 4 bases and 6 bases respectively, with 16 bases between them. This CDR3 comprises 14 residues. Per the germline V gene, CDR1 is SGHRS and CDR2 is YFSETQ. Written as DNA, the CDR3 is TGCGCCAGCAGCCACGGGGGAATGGGGGCTGAAGCTTTCTTT. It encodes CASSHGGMGAEAFF.

The chain carries TRBV6-5 and TRBJ2-7; D possibly uses TRBD1 or TRBD2 (6 bases each). Germline values: CDR1 MNHEY, CDR2 SVGAGI. Trimming removed 4 bases at V and 7 bases at J, with 17 bases between. The CDR3 has 14 amino acids. The CDR3 region has the DNA TGTGCCAGCAGTTCCCCTGGGGGGCTTGGGGAGCAGTACTTC. It encodes CASSSPGGLGEQYF.

This clone has a handful of counts. The chain carries TRBV7-9 and TRBJ1-2, with 7 bases aligning to TRBD1. This CDR3 contains 14 residues. V was pared by 7 bases and J by 2 bases, with 7 bases of the junction left unmatched. The germline gives CDR1 SEHNR, CDR2 FQNEAQ (reference sequence). The CDR3 loop reads CASKASRGNYGYTF. The CDR3 coding sequence is TGTGCCAGCAAAGCGAGCAGGGGGAACTATGGCTACACCTTC.

The chain recombines TRBV6-6 with TRBJ2-1, with D unclear. Germline CDR1 is MNHNY and CDR2 is SVGAGI (reference sequence). The CDR3 extends over 12 amino acids. V dropped 2 bases and J dropped 10 bases, with 9 bases sitting between them. The CDR3 loop is CASSYGFIEQFF. In DNA, the CDR3 is TGTGCCAGCAGTTACGGGTTCATCGAGCAGTTCTTC.

V usage is TRBV6-5 and J usage is TRBJ2-5, with a weak D call TRBD2 (5 bases). V shed 3 bases and J shed 5 bases, with 10 bases lying between them. CDR3 length equals 13 residues. Germline V gene sequence: CDR1 MNHEY, CDR2 SVGAGI. CDR3 sequence (DNA): TGTGCCAGCAGTTATACGGGGTGGGAGACCCAGTACTTC. Amino acid sequence: CASSYTGWETQYF.

Turning to this clone: The junction departs from the called germline gene at one end, perhaps through a read error. The genes are TRBV4-1 and TRBJ1-1; no clear D. This CDR3 contains 17 residues. Germline CDR1 and CDR2: MGHRA and YSYEKL. CDR3 in DNA: TGCGCCAGCAGCCAAGATCGGAGGGAAGCGATGAACGCTGAAGCTTTCTTT. Amino acids: CASSQDRREAMNAEAFF.

The chain uses TRBV4-2 and TRBJ1-2; the D is unclear. The V gene's germline CDR1 is LGHNA and CDR2 YNFKEQ. Between the trimmed V and J ends, which lost 0 bases and 4 bases, there was a span of 6 bases. CDR3 length: 13 amino acids. CDR3 DNA sequence: TGTGCCAGCAGCCAAGAGGCCCTCTATGGCTACACCTTC. Encoded protein: CASSQEALYGYTF.

Many counts were recorded for this clone. This sequence joins TRBV28 and TRBJ2-6, with D maybe TRBD1 (6 bases). Germline-derived CDR1 and CDR2 are MDHEN and SYDVKM. The V end was cut by 5 bases, the J end by 2 bases, with 7 bases between. This CDR3 is 14 amino acids long. This CDR3 is CASSRTAGANVLTF. The CDR3 region has the DNA TGTGCCAGCAGTCGGACAGCTGGGGCCAACGTCCTGACTTTC.

This clone appeared once. The chain links TRBV5-4 to TRBJ2-7; D possibly corresponds to TRBD1 (6 bases). Deletions cut 4 bases from V and 1 base from J, with 12 bases between. The V gene's germline CDR1 is SGHNT and CDR2 YYREEE (reference sequence). The CDR3 has 14 amino acids. This CDR3 is CASSKDSASYEQYF. The DNA for the CDR3 is TGTGCCAGCAGCAAGGACAGTGCTTCCTACGAGCAGTACTTC.

This clone has just a few counts. The chain is built from TRBV25-1 and TRBJ2-1; D is unclear. The CDR3 length is 13 residues. Germline lookup yields CDR1 MGHDK and CDR2 SYGVNS. The V and J ends lost 9 bases and 0 bases respectively, with 9 bases between them. The CDR3 bases are TGTGCCAGTTCTAGGAGCTCCTACAATGAGCAGTTCTTC. Translation gives CASSRSSYNEQFF.